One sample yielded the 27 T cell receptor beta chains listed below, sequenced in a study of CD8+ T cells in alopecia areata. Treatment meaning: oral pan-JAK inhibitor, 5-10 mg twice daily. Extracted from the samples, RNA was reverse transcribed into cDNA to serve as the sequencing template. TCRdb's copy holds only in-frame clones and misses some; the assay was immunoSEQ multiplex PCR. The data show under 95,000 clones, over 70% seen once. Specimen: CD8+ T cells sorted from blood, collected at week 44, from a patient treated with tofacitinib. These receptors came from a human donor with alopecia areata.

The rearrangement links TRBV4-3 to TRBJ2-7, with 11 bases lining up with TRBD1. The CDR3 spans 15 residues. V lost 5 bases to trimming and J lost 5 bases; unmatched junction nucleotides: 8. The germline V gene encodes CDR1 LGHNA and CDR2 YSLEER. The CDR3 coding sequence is TGCGCCAGCAGCAAAGGGACAGGGGGAACGAACGAGCAGTACTTC. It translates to CASSKGTGGTNEQYF.

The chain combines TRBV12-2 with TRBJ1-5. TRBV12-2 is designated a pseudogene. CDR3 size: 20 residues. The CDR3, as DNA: TGTGCAAGTCGCCCGTGGGGGGCGCGGGGAGGGCCCTATAGCAATCAGCCCCAGCATTTT. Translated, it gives CASRPWGARGGPYSNQPQHF.

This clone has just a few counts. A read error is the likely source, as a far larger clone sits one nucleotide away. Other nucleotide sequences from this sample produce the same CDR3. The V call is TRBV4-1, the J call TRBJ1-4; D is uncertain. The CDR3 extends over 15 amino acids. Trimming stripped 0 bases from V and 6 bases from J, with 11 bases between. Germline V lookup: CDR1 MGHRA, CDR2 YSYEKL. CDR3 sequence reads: CASSQEQITDEKLFF. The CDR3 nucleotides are TGCGCCAGCAGCCAAGAGCAGATAACAGATGAAAAACTGTTTTTT.

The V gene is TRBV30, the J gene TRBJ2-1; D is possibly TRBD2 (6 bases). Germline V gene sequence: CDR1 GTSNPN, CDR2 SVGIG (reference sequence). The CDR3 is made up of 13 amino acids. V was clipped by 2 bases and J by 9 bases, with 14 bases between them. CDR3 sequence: CAWSLTGAGEQFF. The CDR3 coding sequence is TGTGCCTGGAGTCTCACGGGAGCTGGTGAGCAGTTCTTC.

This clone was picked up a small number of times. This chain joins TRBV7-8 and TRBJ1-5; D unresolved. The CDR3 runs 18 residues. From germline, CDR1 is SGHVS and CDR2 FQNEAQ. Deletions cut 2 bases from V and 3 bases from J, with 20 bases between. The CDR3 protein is CASSLTGGSGKNNQPQHF. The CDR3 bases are TGTGCCAGCAGCTTAACGGGTGGATCGGGGAAAAACAATCAGCCCCAGCATTTT.

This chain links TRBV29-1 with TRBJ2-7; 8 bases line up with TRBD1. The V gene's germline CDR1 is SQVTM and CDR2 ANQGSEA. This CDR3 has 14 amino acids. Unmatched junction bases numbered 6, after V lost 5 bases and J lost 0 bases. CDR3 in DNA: TGCAGCGTTCCCGGGACAGGTAGCTCCTACGAGCAGTACTTC. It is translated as CSVPGTGSSYEQYF.

The CDR3 is CASGLVGRDYEQYF. In DNA, the CDR3 is TGTGCTAGTGGTTTAGTGGGGAGAGACTACGAGCAGTACTTC. This chain joins TRBV12-5 and TRBJ2-7, with D possibly TRBD2 on 5 matching bases. Germline-derived CDR1 and CDR2 are LGHNT and FRNRAP. Trimming cost V 3 bases and J 3 bases, with 12 bases left between them. The CDR3 loop spans 14 amino acids.

In DNA, the CDR3 is TGTGCCAGCAGTTACGATGCTAACTATGGCTACACCTTC. Its protein product is CASSYDANYGYTF. This chain connects TRBV6-5 to TRBJ1-2; D gene ambiguous. V lost 2 bases and J lost 0, with 4 bases in between. The CDR3 is made up of 13 amino acids. Germline V gene sequence: CDR1 MNHEY, CDR2 SVGAGI.

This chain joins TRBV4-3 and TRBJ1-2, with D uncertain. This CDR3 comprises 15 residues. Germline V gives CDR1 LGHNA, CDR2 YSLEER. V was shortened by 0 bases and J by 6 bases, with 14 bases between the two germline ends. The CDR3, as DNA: TGCGCCAGCAGCCAAGATCGGGTAGGGCTCGATGGCTACACCTTC. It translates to CASSQDRVGLDGYTF.

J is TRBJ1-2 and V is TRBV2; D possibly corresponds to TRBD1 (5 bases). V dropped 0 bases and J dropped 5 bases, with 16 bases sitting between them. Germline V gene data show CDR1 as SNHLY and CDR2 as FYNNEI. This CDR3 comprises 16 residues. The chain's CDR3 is CASSEARAYQGYGYTF. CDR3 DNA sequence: TGTGCCAGCAGTGAAGCGCGGGCCTATCAGGGATATGGCTACACCTTC.

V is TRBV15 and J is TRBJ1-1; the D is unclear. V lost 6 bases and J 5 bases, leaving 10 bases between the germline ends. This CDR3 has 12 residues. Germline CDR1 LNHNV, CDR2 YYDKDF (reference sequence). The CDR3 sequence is CATRGPTTEAFF. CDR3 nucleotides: TGTGCCACCAGAGGTCCGACGACTGAAGCTTTCTTT.

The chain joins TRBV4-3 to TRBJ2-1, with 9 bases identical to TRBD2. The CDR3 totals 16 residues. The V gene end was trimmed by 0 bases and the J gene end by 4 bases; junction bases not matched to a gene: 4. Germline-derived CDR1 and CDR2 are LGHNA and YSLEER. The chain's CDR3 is CASSQDTSGGYNEQFF. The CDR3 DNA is TGCGCCAGCAGCCAAGATACCAGCGGGGGGTACAATGAGCAGTTCTTC.

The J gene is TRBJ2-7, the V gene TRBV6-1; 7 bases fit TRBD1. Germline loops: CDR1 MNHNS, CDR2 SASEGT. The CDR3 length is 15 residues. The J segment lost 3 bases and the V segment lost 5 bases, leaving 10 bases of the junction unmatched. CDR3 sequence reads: CASSPGTAIDYEQYF. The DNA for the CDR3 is TGTGCCAGCAGTCCCGGGACAGCGATAGACTACGAGCAGTACTTC.

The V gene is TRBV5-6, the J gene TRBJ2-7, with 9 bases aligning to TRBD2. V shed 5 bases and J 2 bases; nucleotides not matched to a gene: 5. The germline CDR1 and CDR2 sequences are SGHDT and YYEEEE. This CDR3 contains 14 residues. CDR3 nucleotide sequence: TGTGCCAGCAGTTCCGGGACTAGCCCCTACGAGCAGTACTTC. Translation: CASSSGTSPYEQYF.

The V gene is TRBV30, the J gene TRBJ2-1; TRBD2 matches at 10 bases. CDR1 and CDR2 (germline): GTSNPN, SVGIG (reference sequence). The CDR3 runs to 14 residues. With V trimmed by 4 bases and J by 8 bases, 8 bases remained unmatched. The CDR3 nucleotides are TGTGCCTGGACTAGCGGGGGCCTTAGCGATGAGCAGTTCTTC. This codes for CAWTSGGLSDEQFF.

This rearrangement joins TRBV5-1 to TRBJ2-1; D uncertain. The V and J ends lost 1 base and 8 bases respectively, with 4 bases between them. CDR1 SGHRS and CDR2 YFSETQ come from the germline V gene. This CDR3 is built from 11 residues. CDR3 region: CASSLSYEQFF. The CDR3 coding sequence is TGCGCCAGCAGCTTGTCTTATGAGCAGTTCTTC. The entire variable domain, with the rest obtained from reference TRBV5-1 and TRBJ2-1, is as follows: KAGVTQTPRYLIKTRGQQVTLSCSPISGHRSVSWYQQTPGQGLQFLFEYFSETQRNKGNFPGRFSGRQFSNSRSEMNVSTLELGDSALYLCASSLSYEQFFGPGTRLTVL.

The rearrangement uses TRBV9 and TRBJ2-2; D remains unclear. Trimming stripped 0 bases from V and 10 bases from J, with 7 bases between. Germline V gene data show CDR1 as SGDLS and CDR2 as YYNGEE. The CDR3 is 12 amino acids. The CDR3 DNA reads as TGTGCCAGCAGCGTAGGATCGTTGGAGCTGTTTTTT. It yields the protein CASSVGSLELFF.

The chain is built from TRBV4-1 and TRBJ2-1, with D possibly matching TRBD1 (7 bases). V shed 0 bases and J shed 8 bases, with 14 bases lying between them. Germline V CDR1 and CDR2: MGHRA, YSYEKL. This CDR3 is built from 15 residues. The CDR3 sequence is CASSQDPGGLDEQFF. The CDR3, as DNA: TGCGCCAGCAGCCAAGATCCAGGGGGGCTCGATGAGCAGTTCTTC.

CDR3 protein: CASSPSTDTQYF. CDR3 nucleotide sequence: TGTGCCAGCAGCCCTAGCACAGATACGCAGTATTTT. J is TRBJ2-3 and V is TRBV7-6; D gene ambiguous. Germline assignment: CDR1 SGHVS and CDR2 FNYEAQ. V gave up 5 bases and J gave up 0 bases, with 3 bases separating them. The CDR3 has 12 amino acids.

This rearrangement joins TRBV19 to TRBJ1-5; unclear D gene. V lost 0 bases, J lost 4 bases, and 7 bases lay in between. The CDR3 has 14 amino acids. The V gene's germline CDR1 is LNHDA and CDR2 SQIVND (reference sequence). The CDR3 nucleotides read TGTGCCAGTAGTATAGACACCTATAATCAGCCCCAGCATTTT. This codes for CASSIDTYNQPQHF.

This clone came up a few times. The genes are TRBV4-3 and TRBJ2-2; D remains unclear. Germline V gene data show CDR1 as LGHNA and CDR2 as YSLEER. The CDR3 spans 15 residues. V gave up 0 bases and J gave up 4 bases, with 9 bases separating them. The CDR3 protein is CASSQDRLPTGELFF. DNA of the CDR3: TGCGCCAGCAGCCAAGATAGGCTCCCCACCGGGGAGCTGTTTTTT.

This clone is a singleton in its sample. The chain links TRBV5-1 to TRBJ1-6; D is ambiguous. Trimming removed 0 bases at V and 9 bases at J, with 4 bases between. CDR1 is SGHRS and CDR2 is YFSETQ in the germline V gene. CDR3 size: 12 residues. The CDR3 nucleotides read TGCGCCAGCAGCTTGGAGGGTTCACCCCTCCACTTT. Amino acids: CASSLEGSPLHF.

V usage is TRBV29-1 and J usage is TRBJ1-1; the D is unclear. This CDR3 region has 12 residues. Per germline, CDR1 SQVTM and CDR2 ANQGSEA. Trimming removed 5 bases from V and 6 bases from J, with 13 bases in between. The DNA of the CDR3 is TGCAGCGTTTCGGGCGGACCACCTGAAGCTTTCTTT. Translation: CSVSGGPPEAFF.

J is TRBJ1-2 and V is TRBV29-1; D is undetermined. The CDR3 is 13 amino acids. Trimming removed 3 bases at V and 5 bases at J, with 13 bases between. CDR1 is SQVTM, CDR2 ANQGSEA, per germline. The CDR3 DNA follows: TGCAGCGTTGAGGACCCGCAGGATTATGGCTACACCTTC. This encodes CSVEDPQDYGYTF. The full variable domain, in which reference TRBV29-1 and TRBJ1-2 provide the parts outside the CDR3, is SAVISQKPSRDICQRGTSLTIQCQVDSQVTMMFWYRQQPGQSLTLIATANQGSEATYESGFVIDKFPISRPNLTFSTLTVSNMSPEDSSIYLCSVEDPQDYGYTFGSGTRLTVV.

The CDR3 region is CASSRHPQTADGYTF. The CDR3 nucleotides read TGTGCCAGCAGCCGACACCCCCAGACAGCCGATGGCTACACCTTC. The V gene is TRBV5-5, the J gene TRBJ1-2; a weak D match, TRBD1 (5 bases). This CDR3 comprises 15 residues. Germline-derived CDR1 and CDR2 are SGHKS and YYEKEE (reference sequence). V lost 4 bases to trimming and J lost 6 bases, with 19 bases between them.

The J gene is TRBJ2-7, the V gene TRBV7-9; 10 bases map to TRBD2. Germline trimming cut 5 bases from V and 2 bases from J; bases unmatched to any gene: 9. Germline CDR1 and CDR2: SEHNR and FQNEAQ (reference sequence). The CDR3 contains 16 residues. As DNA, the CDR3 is TGTGCCAGCAGCCCTATACTAGCGGGGAACCCCTACGAGCAGTACTTC. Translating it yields CASSPILAGNPYEQYF. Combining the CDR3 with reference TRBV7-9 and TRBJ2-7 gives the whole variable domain DTGVSQNPRHKITKRGQNVTFRCDPISEHNRLYWYRQTLGQGPEFLTYFQNEAQLEKSRLLSDRFSAERPKGSFSTLEIQRTEQGDSAMYLCASSPILAGNPYEQYFGPGTRLTVT.

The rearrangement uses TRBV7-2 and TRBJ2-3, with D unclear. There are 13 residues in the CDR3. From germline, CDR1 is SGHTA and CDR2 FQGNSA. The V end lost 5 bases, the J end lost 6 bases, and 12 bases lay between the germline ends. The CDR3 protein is CASSPTRSDTQYF. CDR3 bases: TGTGCCAGCAGCCCCACCCGCTCTGATACGCAGTATTTT.